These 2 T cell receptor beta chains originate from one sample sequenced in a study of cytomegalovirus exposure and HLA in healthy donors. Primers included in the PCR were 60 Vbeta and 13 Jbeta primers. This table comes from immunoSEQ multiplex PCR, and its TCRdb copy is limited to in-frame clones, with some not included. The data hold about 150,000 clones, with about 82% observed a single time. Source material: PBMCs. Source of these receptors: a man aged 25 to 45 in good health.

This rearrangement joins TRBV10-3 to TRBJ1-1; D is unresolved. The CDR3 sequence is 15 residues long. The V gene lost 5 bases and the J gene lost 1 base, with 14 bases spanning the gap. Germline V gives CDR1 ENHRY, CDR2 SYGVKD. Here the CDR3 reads CAISKLVEKNTEAFF. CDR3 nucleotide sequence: TGTGCCATCAGTAAGCTGGTTGAGAAGAACACTGAAGCTTTCTTT.

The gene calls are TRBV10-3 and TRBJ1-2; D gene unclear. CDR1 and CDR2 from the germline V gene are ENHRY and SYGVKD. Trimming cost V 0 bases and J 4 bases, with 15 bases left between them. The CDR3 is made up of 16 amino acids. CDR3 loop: CAISESEAVTSYGYTF. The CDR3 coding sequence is TGTGCCATCAGTGAGTCTGAGGCGGTGACTTCCTATGGCTACACCTTC.